A single sample is the source of the 26 T cell receptor beta chains below, sequenced in a study of shared clonotypes between healthy human individuals. The method was immunoSEQ multiplex PCR; TCRdb's version includes in-frame clones alone and lacks a portion of them. The repertoire includes about 1 million clones, around 74% of them detected once, and 1.4% sits in the top ten. Sequenced input: memory CD4+ T cells sorted from blood. The subset here: CD45RA-negative fraction. These receptors all stem from a man aged 18 to 30 in good health.

This clone was recorded once. This rearrangement joins TRBV10-3 to TRBJ2-7; unclear D gene. Trimming removed 2 bases at V and 6 bases at J, with 8 bases between. Germline values: CDR1 ENHRY, CDR2 SYGVKD. The CDR3 contains 12 residues. The CDR3 DNA is TGTGCCATCAGTGAGGCCCGCTCCGAGCAGTACTTC. Translating it yields CAISEARSEQYF.

V is TRBV5-6 and J is TRBJ1-1; no clear D gene. CDR1 SGHDT and CDR2 YYEEEE come from the germline V gene. The CDR3 is 16 residues long. V was pared by 0 bases and J by 0 bases, with 12 bases between. The CDR3 nucleotides are TGTGCCAGCAGCTTGGTTTCTGGTAACCTGAACACTGAAGCTTTCTTT. Protein sequence: CASSLVSGNLNTEAFF.

V gene TRBV10-3 combines with J gene TRBJ2-1; tentative D call: TRBD2 (5 bases). This CDR3 has 11 amino acids. V lost 3 bases and J lost 12, with 9 bases in between. From germline, CDR1 is ENHRY and CDR2 SYGVKD. The CDR3 is CAISDGRGQFF. The CDR3, as DNA: TGTGCCATCAGTGATGGGAGAGGGCAGTTCTTC.

J is TRBJ1-1 and V is TRBV30; maybe TRBD1 (6 bases). V was shortened by 3 bases and J by 4 bases, with 12 bases between the two germline ends. This CDR3 spans 13 amino acids. Per the germline V gene, CDR1 is GTSNPN and CDR2 is SVGIG (reference sequence). Here the CDR3 reads CAWSGNRVTEAFF. CDR3 sequence (DNA): TGTGCCTGGAGCGGGAACAGGGTCACTGAAGCTTTCTTT.

The chain uses TRBV18 and TRBJ1-6; 12 bases are shared with TRBD1. The V gene end was trimmed by 3 bases and the J gene end by 11 bases; junction bases not matched to a gene: 5. Looked up from germline, CDR1 is KGHSH and CDR2 is LQKENI. The length of the CDR3 is 15 residues. DNA for the CDR3: TGTGCCAGCTCACCCGGGACAGGGGGCTTCCCACCCCTCCACTTT. It encodes CASSPGTGGFPPLHF.

This chain connects TRBV9 to TRBJ2-2, with a possible D match to TRBD1 (5 bases). Trimming shortened V by 4 bases and J by 4 bases, and 11 bases separated the two germline ends. Germline assignment: CDR1 SGDLS and CDR2 YYNGEE. CDR3 length equals 14 residues. The DNA of the CDR3 is TGTGCCAGCAGCCCCCGCAGGGCCACCGGGGAGCTGTTTTTT. The encoded protein is CASSPRRATGELFF.

This clone appeared a single time. The genes are TRBV2 and TRBJ2-3; TRBD2 matches 14 bases. Per the germline V gene, CDR1 is SNHLY and CDR2 is FYNNEI. The CDR3 totals 15 residues. With V trimmed by 7 bases and J by 4 bases, 4 bases remained unmatched. The CDR3 coding sequence is TGTGCCAGCAATCGACTAGCGGGGGGGGCAGATACGCAGTATTTT. Protein sequence: CASNRLAGGADTQYF.

V gene TRBV4-1 combines with J gene TRBJ1-4; the D gene is possibly TRBD1 (6 bases). The CDR3 sequence is 14 residues long. Germline V gene lookup returns CDR1 MGHRA and CDR2 YSYEKL. V lost 4 bases and J 4 bases, leaving 10 bases between the germline ends. CDR3 DNA: TGCGCCAGCAGCCCTACAGGGATTAATGAAAAACTGTTTTTT. This gives the protein CASSPTGINEKLFF.

The chain carries TRBV5-8 and TRBJ2-7; D is tentatively TRBD1 or TRBD2 (5 bases each). Trimming left V 4 bases short and J 3 bases short, with 14 bases between. Germline V CDR1 and CDR2: SGHTS, YDEGEE. This CDR3 spans 14 amino acids. The CDR3 DNA follows: TGTGCCAGCAGCCACCGGGACGGTATCTACGAGCAGTACTTC. This encodes CASSHRDGIYEQYF.

V and J are TRBV25-1 and TRBJ2-3, with 13 bases lining up with TRBD2. J was trimmed by 2 bases and V by 6 bases; bases with no gene match: 5. Germline-derived CDR1 and CDR2 are MGHDK and SYGVNS. The length of the CDR3 is 16 residues. The CDR3 sequence is CASSFGLAGATDTQYF. In DNA, the CDR3 is TGTGCCAGCAGCTTTGGACTAGCGGGGGCCACAGATACGCAGTATTTT. Full variable domain (rest looked up from reference TRBV25-1 and TRBJ2-3): EADIYQTPRYLVIGTGKKITLECSQTMGHDKMYWYQQDPGMELHLIHYSYGVNSTEKGDLSSESTVSRIRTEHFPLTLESARPSHTSQYLCASSFGLAGATDTQYFGPGTRLTVL.

The genes are TRBV5-1 and TRBJ2-2, with 9 bases that match TRBD1. Germline loops: CDR1 SGHRS, CDR2 YFSETQ. Trimming removed 8 bases from V and 1 base from J; junction bases left unmatched: 9. This CDR3 has 16 amino acids. CDR3 loop: CASVLTGGRNTGELFF. The CDR3 nucleotides read TGCGCCAGTGTACTTACAGGGGGCAGGAACACCGGGGAGCTGTTTTTT.

This clone was seen only a few times. The CDR3 spells CASMEQFTTTEAFF. The CDR3 DNA is TGTGCCAGCATGGAACAGTTTACTACCACTGAAGCTTTCTTT. The J gene is TRBJ1-1, the V gene TRBV2; D is ambiguous. Trimming shortened V by 7 bases and J by 4 bases, and 16 bases separated the two germline ends. CDR3 size: 14 residues. The V gene's germline CDR1 is SNHLY and CDR2 FYNNEI.

The gene calls are TRBV7-8 and TRBJ2-7; 9 bases align to TRBD2. The CDR3 sequence is 17 residues long. The junction had 7 bases not matched to a gene; V was cut back by 1 base and J by 0 bases. The germline CDR1 and CDR2 sequences are SGHVS and FQNEAQ. CDR3 DNA: TGTGCCAGCAGCTTAGATGCGGGAGGGCCTCTCTCCTACGAGCAGTACTTC. Translation gives CASSLDAGGPLSYEQYF.

The chain is built from TRBV6-4 and TRBJ1-1, with unresolved D. Trimming took off 7 bases at V and 2 bases at J, with 14 bases between the two ends. Germline CDR1 is MRHNA and CDR2 is SNTAGT. The CDR3 is 14 amino acids. DNA of the CDR3: TGTGCCAGCACCAAGGATCTCGGAAACACTGAAGCTTTCTTT. Translating gives CASTKDLGNTEAFF.

The V call is TRBV7-2, the J call TRBJ1-5; no definite D call. This CDR3 has 14 residues. CDR1 is SGHTA and CDR2 is FQGNSA in the germline V gene. Trimming stripped 5 bases from V and 1 base from J, with 9 bases between. As DNA, the CDR3 is TGTGCCAGCAGCGCCGATTCGAGCAATCAGCCCCAGCATTTT. This translates into CASSADSSNQPQHF.

The CDR3 here is CASSFKGNEQFF. CDR3 nucleotides: TGTGCCAGCAGCTTTAAGGGGAATGAGCAGTTCTTC. V and J are TRBV11-2 and TRBJ2-1, with D possibly matching TRBD1 (5 bases). The germline V gene encodes CDR1 SGHAT and CDR2 FQNNGV. V dropped 3 bases and J dropped 7 bases, with 7 bases sitting between them. The CDR3 is 12 amino acids.

This chain joins TRBV9 and TRBJ2-7, with 13 nucleotides matching TRBD2. Germline CDR1 is SGDLS and CDR2 is YYNGEE. With V trimmed by 4 bases and J by 3 bases, 10 bases remained unmatched. The CDR3 runs 17 residues. The CDR3 protein is CASSPPTSGGAIYEQYF. As DNA, the CDR3 is TGTGCCAGCAGCCCCCCCACTAGCGGGGGGGCCATCTACGAGCAGTACTTC. Together with reference TRBV9 and TRBJ2-7, the CDR3 gives the full variable domain: DSGVTQTPKHLITATGQRVTLRCSPRSGDLSVYWYQQSLDQGLQFLIQYYNGEERAKGNILERFSAQQFPDLHSELNLSSLELGDSALYFCASSPPTSGGAIYEQYFGPGTRLTVT.

The V and J genes are TRBV6-1 and TRBJ1-1; no definite D call. Trimming left V 1 base short and J 0 bases short, with 9 bases between. This CDR3 region has 15 residues. Germline V gene data show CDR1 as MNHNS and CDR2 as SASEGT. CDR3 in amino acids: CASSEVTEMNTEAFF. For the CDR3, the DNA is TGTGCCAGCAGTGAAGTAACAGAAATGAACACTGAAGCTTTCTTT.

The table lists this clone with a few counts. Within the sample, other DNA sequences also encode this same CDR3. The V gene is TRBV11-2, the J gene TRBJ2-1; maybe TRBD2 (6 bases). Trimming removed 0 bases at V and 9 bases at J, with 9 bases between. The CDR3 is 13 residues long. Per the germline V gene, CDR1 is SGHAT and CDR2 is FQNNGV. The CDR3 DNA follows: TGTGCCAGCAGCTTAGACCTGGGAGGTGAGCAGTTCTTC. Its protein is CASSLDLGGEQFF.

This clone was recorded only once. The chain has TRBV27 and TRBJ2-4; 9 nucleotides match TRBD1. The V gene's germline CDR1 is MNHEY and CDR2 SMNVEV (reference sequence). V was pared by 5 bases and J by 2 bases, with 7 bases of the junction left unmatched. The CDR3 extends over 16 amino acids. CDR3 amino acids: CASSPRDRVTKNIQYF. CDR3 nucleotides: TGTGCCAGCAGTCCTAGGGACAGGGTAACCAAAAACATTCAGTACTTC.

V and J are TRBV7-6 and TRBJ1-1; 7 positions agree with TRBD1. Trimming took 2 bases from V and 1 from J; bases not matched to a gene: 4. Germline-derived CDR1 and CDR2 are SGHVS and FNYEAQ. The CDR3 is made up of 15 amino acids. CDR3 in amino acids: CASSLRGLGNTEAFF. The CDR3 DNA is TGTGCCAGCAGCTTAAGGGGGCTAGGGAACACTGAAGCTTTCTTT.

This sequence joins TRBV10-3 and TRBJ2-1; 11 nucleotides line up with TRBD2. The CDR3 is 17 amino acids. Unmatched junction bases numbered 8, after V lost 4 bases and J lost 3 bases. Germline CDR1 ENHRY, CDR2 SYGVKD. CDR3 amino acids: CAISGATSGANYNEQFF. CDR3 nucleotide sequence: TGTGCCATCAGTGGAGCGACTAGCGGGGCAAACTACAATGAGCAGTTCTTC.

This chain connects TRBV30 to TRBJ2-1; 7 nucleotides align to TRBD1. V lost 4 bases and J lost 9; bases outside the gene matches: 12. CDR3 length equals 14 residues. Germline V gene lookup returns CDR1 GTSNPN and CDR2 SVGIG (reference sequence). For the CDR3, the DNA is TGTGCCTGGACCCCTGGGACAGTTCGCGGTGAGCAGTTCTTC. It yields the protein CAWTPGTVRGEQFF.

The V gene is TRBV6-1, the J gene TRBJ1-2; D is uncertain. This CDR3 comprises 13 residues. Germline V lookup: CDR1 MNHNS, CDR2 SASEGT. Between the trimmed V and J ends, which lost 7 bases and 4 bases, there was a span of 13 bases. The CDR3 nucleotides read TGTGCCAGCACCCCCACAACACTCTATGGCTACACCTTC. This gives the protein CASTPTTLYGYTF.

The count of this clone is one. At the DNA level, this CDR3 is encoded by other sequences in the same sample as well. The chain combines TRBV7-2 with TRBJ2-2, with unresolved D. Germline V CDR1 and CDR2: SGHTA, FQGNSA. V gave up 4 bases and J gave up 0 bases, with 6 bases separating them. The CDR3 covers 14 residues. The CDR3 region is CASSSEANTGELFF. The CDR3 coding sequence is TGTGCCAGCAGCTCCGAGGCGAACACCGGGGAGCTGTTTTTT. Combining the CDR3 with reference TRBV7-2 and TRBJ2-2 gives the whole variable domain GAGVSQSPSNKVTEKGKDVELRCDPISGHTALYWYRQSLGQGLEFLIYFQGNSAPDKSGLPSDRFSAERTGGSVSTLTIQRTQQEDSAVYLCASSSEANTGELFFGEGSRLTVL.

This clone showed up just once. The chain has TRBV7-9 and TRBJ1-5; perhaps TRBD1 as D (5 bases). CDR1 is SEHNR and CDR2 is FQNEAQ in the germline V gene (reference sequence). Trimming shortened V by 4 bases and J by 3 bases, and 13 bases separated the two germline ends. This CDR3 has 15 amino acids. CDR3 DNA: TGTGCCAGCAGCTCCGCAGACAGTTTCAATCAGCCCCAGCATTTT. Its translation is CASSSADSFNQPQHF.